The clone carrying this TCR beta chain has at least ten counts. Its antigen is not known. There are 13 residues in the CDR3. Germline V gene data show CDR1 as LGHDT and CDR2 as YNNKEL (reference sequence). Trimming stripped 3 bases from V and 5 bases from J, with 11 bases between. A second PCR of about 6 to 12 cycles used a sample-barcoded 5' primer and a J-beta primer mix. TCRdb processed the 5' RACE reads anew with MiXCR; each CDR3 protein has one entry. The sample carries about 1.6 million distinct CDR3 sequences, 34% recorded once. This entry comes from a study of blood T cells in healthy people across ages. Study-wide results and caveats: Across samples, TCR beta diversity tracked strongly with naive T cell percentage.

Peripheral blood was drawn, ten milliliters per donor. Isolation per sample recovered at least 6 million PBMCs. This receptor was obtained from a woman aged 25 to 45 in good health. This chain connects TRBV3-1 to TRBJ2-7, with D unresolved. The source material was blood. CDR3 sequence (DNA): TGTGCCAGCAGCCATTCCGTGGTCCACGAGCAGTACTTC. It codes for CASSHSVVHEQYF.